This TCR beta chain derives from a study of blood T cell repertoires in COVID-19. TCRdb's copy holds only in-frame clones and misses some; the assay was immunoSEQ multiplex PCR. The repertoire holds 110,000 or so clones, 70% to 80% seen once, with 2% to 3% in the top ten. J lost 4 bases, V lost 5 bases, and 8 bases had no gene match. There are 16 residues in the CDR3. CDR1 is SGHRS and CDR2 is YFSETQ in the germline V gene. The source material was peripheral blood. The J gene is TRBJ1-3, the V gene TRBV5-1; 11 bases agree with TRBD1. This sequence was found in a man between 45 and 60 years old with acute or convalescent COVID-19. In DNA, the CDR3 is TGCGCCAGCAGTTCTGGACAGGGGGCGACGGGAAACACCATATATTTT. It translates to CASSSGQGATGNTIYF.